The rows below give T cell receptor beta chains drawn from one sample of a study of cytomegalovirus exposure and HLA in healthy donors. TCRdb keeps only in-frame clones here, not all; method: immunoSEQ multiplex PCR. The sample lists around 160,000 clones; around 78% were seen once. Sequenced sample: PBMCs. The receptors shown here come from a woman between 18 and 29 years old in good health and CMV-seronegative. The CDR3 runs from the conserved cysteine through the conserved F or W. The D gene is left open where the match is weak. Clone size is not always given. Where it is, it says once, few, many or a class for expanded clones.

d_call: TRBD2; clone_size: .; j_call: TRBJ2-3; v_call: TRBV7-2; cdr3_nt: TGTGCCAGCAGCTTGGGGGGACTAGCGGGGGGATCGGGGGATACGCAGTATTTT; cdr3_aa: CASSLGGLAGGSGDTQYF
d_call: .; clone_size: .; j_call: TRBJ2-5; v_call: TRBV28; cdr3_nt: TGTGCCAGCAGTTTATTTTCCGCAGGGGCGTGGAGCGGAGAGACCCAGTACTTC; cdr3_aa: CASSLFSAGAWSGETQYF
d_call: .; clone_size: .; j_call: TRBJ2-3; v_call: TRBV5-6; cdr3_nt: TGTGCCAGCACTTGGTTGGACAGCTGGGGTCCAGATACGCAGTATTTT; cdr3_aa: CASTWLDSWGPDTQYF
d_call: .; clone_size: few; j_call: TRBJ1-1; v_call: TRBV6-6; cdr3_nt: TGTGCCAGCAGTTACTCGATGGGAGTGAACACTGAAGCTTTCTTT; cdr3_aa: CASSYSMGVNTEAFF
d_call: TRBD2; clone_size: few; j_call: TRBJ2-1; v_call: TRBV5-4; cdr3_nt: TGTGCCAGCAGCCCGCTAGCGGGAGGGCTCAGGAATGAGCAGTTCTTC; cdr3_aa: CASSPLAGGLRNEQFF
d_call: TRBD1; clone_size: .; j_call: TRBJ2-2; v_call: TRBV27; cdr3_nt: TGTGCCAGCAGTTTCCGGCAACCCGGGACAGGAGTCACCGGGGAGCTGTTTTTT; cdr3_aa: CASSFRQPGTGVTGELFF
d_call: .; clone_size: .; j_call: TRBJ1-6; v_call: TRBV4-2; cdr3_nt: TGTGCCAGCAGCCAAGAAAGGACAGACTATTCACCCCTCCACTTT; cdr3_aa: CASSQERTDYSPLHF
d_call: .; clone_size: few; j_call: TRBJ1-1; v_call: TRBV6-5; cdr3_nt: TGTGCCAGCATTTATAGCGCTGAAGCTTTCTTT; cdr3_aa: CASIYSAEAFF
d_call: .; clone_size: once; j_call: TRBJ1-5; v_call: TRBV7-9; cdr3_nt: TGTGCCAGCAGCCCCCGGGAAGGGAATCAGCCCCAGCATTTT; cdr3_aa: CASSPREGNQPQHF
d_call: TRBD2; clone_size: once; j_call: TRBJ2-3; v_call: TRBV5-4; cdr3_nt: TGTGCCAGCAGCTTAGCGGGGGGTCGGACCGGCACAGATACGCAGTATTTT; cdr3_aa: CASSLAGGRTGTDTQYF
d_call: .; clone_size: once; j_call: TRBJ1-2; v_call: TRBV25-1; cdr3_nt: TGTGCCAGCAGTGATAACAAATGGGCAGCCTATGGCTACACCTTC; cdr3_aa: CASSDNKWAAYGYTF
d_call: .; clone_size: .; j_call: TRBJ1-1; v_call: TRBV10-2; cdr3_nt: TGCGCCAGCAGTGTTTTTGGTAGGGGTGAAGCTTTCTTT; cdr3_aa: CASSVFGRGEAFF
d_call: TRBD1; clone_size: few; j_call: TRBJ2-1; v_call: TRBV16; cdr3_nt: TGTGCCAGCTCGAGACAGGGATACAATGAGCAGTTCTTC; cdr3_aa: CASSRQGYNEQFF
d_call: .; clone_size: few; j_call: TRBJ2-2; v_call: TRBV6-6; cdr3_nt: TGTGCCAGCAGTTACTCGACAGCTCCGGTCGTTTTT; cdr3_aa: CASSYSTAPVVF
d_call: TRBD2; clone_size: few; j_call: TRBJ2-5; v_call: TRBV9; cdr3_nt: TGTGCCAGCAGCGTAGGATTACTAGCGGGAGGTAGACAAGAGACCCAGTACTTC; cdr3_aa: CASSVGLLAGGRQETQYF
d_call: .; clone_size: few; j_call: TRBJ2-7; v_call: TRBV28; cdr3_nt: TGTGCCAGCAGTTTACGACAAGAATACGAGCAGTACTTC; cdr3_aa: CASSLRQEYEQYF
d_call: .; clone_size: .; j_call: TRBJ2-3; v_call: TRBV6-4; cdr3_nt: TGTGCCAGCAGTGAAAGCGCTAGCACAGATACGCAGTATTTT; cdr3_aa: CASSESASTDTQYF
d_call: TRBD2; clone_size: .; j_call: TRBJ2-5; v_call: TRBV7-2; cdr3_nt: TGTGCCAGCAGCCCCCCCCGGGGAGCGGGGGAAGAGACCCAGTACTTC; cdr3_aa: CASSPPRGAGEETQYF
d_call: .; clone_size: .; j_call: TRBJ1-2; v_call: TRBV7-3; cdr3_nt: TGTGCCAGCAGCAGGGGCTATGGCTACACCTTC; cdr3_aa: CASSRGYGYTF
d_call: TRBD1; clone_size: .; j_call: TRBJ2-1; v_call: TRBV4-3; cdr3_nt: TGCGCCAGCAGCCAAGATGTTCAGGGACAGACCCTGGGGACGCAGTTCTTC; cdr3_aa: CASSQDVQGQTLGTQFF
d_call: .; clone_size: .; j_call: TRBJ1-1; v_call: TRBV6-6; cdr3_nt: TGTGCCAGCAGTCCCGCGATGGAGTTTAACACTGAAGCTTTCTTT; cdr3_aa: CASSPAMEFNTEAFF
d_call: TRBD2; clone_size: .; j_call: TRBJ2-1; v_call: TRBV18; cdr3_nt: TGTGCCAGCTCATCCGGGACTAGCGGGAGTGGGCAGTTCTTC; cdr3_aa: CASSSGTSGSGQFF
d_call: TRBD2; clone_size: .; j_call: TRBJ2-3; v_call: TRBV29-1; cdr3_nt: TGCAGCGTCTGGACTAGCGGGCCGGCAGATACGCAGTATTTT; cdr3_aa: CSVWTSGPADTQYF
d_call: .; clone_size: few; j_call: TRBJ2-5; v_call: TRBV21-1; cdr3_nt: TGTGCCAGCAGCGCCCGTATTAGCGGGAACCAAGAGACCCAGTACTTC; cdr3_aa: CASSARISGNQETQYF
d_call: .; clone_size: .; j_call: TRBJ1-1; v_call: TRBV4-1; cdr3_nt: TGCGCCAGCAGCCAAGATAGGAGAGTAATGTACACTGAAGCTTTCTTT; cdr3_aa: CASSQDRRVMYTEAFF
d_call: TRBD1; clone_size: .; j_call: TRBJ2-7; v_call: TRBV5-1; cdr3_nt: TGCGCCAGCAGCTTGGGTAGGGGGCTCTACGAGCAGTACTTC; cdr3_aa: CASSLGRGLYEQYF
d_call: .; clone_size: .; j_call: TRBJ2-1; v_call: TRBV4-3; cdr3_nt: TGCGCCAGCAGCCACGACAGCATCACCTACAATGAGCAGTTCTTC; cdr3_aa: CASSHDSITYNEQFF
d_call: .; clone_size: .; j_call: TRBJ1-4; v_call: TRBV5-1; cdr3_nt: TGCGCCAGCAGCTGGGAGGGGAATGAAAAACTGTTTTTT; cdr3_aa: CASSWEGNEKLFF